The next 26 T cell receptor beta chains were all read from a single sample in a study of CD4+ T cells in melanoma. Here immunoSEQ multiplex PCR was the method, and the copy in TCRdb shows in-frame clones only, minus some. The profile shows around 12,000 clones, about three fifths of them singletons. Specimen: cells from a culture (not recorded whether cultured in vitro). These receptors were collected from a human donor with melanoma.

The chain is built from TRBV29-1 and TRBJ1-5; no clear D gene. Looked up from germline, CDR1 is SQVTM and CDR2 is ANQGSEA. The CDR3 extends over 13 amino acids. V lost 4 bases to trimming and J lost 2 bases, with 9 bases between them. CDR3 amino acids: CSVVVSGNQPQHF. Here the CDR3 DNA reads TGCAGCGTTGTTGTTTCCGGCAATCAGCCCCAGCATTTT.

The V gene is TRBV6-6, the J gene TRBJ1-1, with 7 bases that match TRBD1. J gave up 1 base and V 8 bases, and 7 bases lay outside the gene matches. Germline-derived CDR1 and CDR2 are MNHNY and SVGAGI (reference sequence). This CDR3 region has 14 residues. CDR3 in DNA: TGTGCCAGCTGGAGACAGGGCGCGAACACTGAAGCTTTCTTT. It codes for CASWRQGANTEAFF.

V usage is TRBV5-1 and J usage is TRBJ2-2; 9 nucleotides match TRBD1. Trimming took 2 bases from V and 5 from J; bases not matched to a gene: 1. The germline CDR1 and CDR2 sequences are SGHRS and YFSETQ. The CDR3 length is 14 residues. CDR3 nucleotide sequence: TGCGCCAGCAGCTTACAGGGGGCGACCGGGGAGCTGTTTTTT. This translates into CASSLQGATGELFF.

CDR3: CASSYDQGDGYTF. The CDR3 bases are TGCGCCAGCAGCTATGATCAGGGAGACGGCTACACCTTC. This chain joins TRBV5-1 and TRBJ1-2; D possibly corresponds to TRBD1 (5 bases). Trimming removed 3 bases from V and 8 bases from J, with 14 bases in between. From germline, CDR1 is SGHRS and CDR2 YFSETQ. This CDR3 region has 13 residues.

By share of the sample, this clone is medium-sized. The CDR3 DNA sequence: TGTGCCTCCTCGATTGGAAGGGGCTACACCTTC. Its translation is CASSIGRGYTF. The chain uses TRBV30 and TRBJ1-2; D uncertain. This CDR3 comprises 11 residues. Germline V lookup: CDR1 GTSNPN, CDR2 SVGIG (reference sequence). V was pared by 7 bases and J by 8 bases, with 14 bases between.

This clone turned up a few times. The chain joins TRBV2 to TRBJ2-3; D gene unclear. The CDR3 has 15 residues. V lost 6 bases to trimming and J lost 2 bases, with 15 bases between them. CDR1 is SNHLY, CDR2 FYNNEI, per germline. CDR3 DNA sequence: TGTGCCAGCAGGGGATCCGATCAGTACACAGATACGCAGTATTTT. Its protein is CASRGSDQYTDTQYF. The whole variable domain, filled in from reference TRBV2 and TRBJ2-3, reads EPEVTQTPSHQVTQMGQEVILRCVPISNHLYFYWYRQILGQKVEFLVSFYNNEISEKSEIFDDQFSVERPDGSNFTLKIRSTKLEDSAMYFCASRGSDQYTDTQYFGPGTRLTVL.

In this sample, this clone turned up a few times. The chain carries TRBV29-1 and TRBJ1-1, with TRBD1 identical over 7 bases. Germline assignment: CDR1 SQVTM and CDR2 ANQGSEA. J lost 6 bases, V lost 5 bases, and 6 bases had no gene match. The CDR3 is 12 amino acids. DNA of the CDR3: TGCAGCGTTTCCCGGGACAGTTCTGAAGCTTTCTTT. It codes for CSVSRDSSEAFF.

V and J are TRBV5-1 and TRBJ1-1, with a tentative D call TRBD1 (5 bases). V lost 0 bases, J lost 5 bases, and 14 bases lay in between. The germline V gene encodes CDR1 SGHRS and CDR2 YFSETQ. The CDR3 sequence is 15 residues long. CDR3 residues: CASSLDRGAGTEAFF. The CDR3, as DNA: TGCGCCAGCAGCTTGGATAGGGGCGCGGGGACTGAAGCTTTCTTT.

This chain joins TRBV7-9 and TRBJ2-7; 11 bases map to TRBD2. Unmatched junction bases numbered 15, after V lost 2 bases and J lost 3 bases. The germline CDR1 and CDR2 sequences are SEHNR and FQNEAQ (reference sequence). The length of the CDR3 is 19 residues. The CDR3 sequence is CASSLRARASGGHNYEQYF. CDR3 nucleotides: TGTGCCAGCAGCTTAAGGGCCAGGGCTAGCGGGGGGCATAACTACGAGCAGTACTTC. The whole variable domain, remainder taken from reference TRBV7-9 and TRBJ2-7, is DTGVSQNPRHKITKRGQNVTFRCDPISEHNRLYWYRQTLGQGPEFLTYFQNEAQLEKSRLLSDRFSAERPKGSFSTLEIQRTEQGDSAMYLCASSLRARASGGHNYEQYFGPGTRLTVT.

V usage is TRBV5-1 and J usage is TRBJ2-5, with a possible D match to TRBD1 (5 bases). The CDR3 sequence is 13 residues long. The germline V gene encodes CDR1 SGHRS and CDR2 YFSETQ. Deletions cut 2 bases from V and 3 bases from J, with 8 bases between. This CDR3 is CASSFQGEETQYF. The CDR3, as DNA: TGCGCCAGCAGCTTCCAGGGTGAAGAGACCCAGTACTTC.

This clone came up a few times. The CDR3 sequence is CAQQLAQNQETQYF. In DNA, the CDR3 is TGTGCCCAGCAGCTGGCACAGAACCAAGAGACCCAGTACTTC. The rearrangement uses TRBV2 and TRBJ2-5; D gene unclear. Trimming shortened V by 11 bases and J by 0 bases, and 16 bases separated the two germline ends. CDR1 SNHLY and CDR2 FYNNEI come from the germline V gene. The CDR3 totals 14 residues. Looking up the rest from reference TRBV2 and TRBJ2-5 gives the full variable domain: EPEVTQTPSHQVTQMGQEVILRCVPISNHLYFYWYRQILGQKVEFLVSFYNNEISEKSEIFDDQFSVERPDGSNFTLKIRSTKLEDSAMYFCAQQLAQNQETQYFGPGTRLLVL.

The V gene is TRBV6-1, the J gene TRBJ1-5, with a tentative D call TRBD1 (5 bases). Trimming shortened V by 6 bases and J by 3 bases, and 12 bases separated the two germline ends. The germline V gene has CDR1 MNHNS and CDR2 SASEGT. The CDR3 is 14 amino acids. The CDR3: CASRSGGTNQPQHF. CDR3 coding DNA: TGTGCCAGCAGGAGCGGGGGTACCAATCAGCCCCAGCATTTT.

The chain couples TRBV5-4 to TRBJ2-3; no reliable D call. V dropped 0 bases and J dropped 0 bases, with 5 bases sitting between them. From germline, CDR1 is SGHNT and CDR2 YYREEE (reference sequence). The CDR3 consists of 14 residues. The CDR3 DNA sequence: TGTGCCAGCAGCTTGGGGCTGAGCACAGATACGCAGTATTTT. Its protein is CASSLGLSTDTQYF.

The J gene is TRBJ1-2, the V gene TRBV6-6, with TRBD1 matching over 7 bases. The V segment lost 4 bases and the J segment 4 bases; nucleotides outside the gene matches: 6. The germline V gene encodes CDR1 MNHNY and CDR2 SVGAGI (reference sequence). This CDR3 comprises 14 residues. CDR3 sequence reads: CASSSTGQAYGYTF. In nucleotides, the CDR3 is TGTGCCAGCAGTTCCACCGGACAGGCCTATGGCTACACCTTC.

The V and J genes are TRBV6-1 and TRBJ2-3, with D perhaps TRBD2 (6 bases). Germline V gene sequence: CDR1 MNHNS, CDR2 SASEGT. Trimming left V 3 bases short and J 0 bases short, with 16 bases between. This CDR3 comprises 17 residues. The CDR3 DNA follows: TGTGCCAGCAGTGATCGATTCTTGGCGGGGAGCACAGATACGCAGTATTTT. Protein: CASSDRFLAGSTDTQYF.

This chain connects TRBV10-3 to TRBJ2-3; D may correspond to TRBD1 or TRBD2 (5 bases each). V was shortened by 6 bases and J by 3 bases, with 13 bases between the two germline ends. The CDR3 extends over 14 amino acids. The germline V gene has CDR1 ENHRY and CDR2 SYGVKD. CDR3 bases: TGTGCCATCAGGGGGGTGCGGACAACAGATACGCAGTATTTT. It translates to CAIRGVRTTDTQYF.

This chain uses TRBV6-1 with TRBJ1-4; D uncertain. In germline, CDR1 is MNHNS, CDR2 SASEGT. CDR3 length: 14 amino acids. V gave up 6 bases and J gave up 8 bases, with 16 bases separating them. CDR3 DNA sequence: TGTGCCAGCAGGGACCGCGGATTTAGGGAAAAACTGTTTTTT. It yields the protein CASRDRGFREKLFF.

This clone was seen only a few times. CDR3 DNA sequence: TGTGCCAGCAGTTTATGGCCCCTCCGGGGCGGATGGGGAAACACTGAAGCTTTCTTT. Encoded protein: CASSLWPLRGGWGNTEAFF. The genes are TRBV28 and TRBJ1-1, with a tentative D call TRBD1 (5 bases). This CDR3 has 19 residues. V was trimmed by 0 bases and J by 2 bases, leaving 22 bases between them. Germline values: CDR1 MDHEN, CDR2 SYDVKM.

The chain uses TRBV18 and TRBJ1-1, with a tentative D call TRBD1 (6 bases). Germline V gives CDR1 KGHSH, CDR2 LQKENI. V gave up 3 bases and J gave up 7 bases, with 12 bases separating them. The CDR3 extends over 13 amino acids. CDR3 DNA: TGTGCCAGCTCACCGGGGGCATCAGGTGAAGCTTTCTTT. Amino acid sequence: CASSPGASGEAFF.

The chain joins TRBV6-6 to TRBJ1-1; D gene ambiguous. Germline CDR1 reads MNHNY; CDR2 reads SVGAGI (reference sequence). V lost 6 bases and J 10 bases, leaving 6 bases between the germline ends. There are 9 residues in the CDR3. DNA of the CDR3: TGTGCCAGCAGCAGCCCAGCTTTCTTT. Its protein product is CASSSPAFF.

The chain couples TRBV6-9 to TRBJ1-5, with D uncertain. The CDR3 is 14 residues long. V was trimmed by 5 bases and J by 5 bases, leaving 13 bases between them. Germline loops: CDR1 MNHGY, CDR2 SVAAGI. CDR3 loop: CASSRRRTYQPQHF. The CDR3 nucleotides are TGTGCCAGCAGTCGCCGCAGAACATATCAGCCCCAGCATTTT.

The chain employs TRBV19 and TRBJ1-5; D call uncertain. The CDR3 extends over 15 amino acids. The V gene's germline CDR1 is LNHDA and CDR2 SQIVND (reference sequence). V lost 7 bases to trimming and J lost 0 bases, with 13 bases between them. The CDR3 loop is CASNRIQNSNQPQHF. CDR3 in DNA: TGTGCCAGTAACCGGATCCAAAATAGCAATCAGCCCCAGCATTTT.

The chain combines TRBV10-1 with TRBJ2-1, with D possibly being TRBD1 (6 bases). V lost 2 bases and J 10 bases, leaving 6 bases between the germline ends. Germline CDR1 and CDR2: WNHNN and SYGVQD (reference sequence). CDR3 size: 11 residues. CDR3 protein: CASSEGGEQFF. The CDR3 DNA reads TGCGCCAGCAGTGAGGGGGGCGAGCAGTTCTTC.

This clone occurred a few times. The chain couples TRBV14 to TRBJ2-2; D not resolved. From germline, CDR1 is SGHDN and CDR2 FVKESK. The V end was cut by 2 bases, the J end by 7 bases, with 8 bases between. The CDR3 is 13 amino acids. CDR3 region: CASSQFLYGELFF. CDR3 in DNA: TGTGCCAGCAGCCAATTCCTATACGGGGAGCTGTTTTTT.

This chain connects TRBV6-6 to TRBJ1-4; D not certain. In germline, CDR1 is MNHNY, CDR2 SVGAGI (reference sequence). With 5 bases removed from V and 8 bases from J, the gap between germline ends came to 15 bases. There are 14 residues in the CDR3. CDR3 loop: CASSLSAGREKLFF. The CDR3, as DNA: TGTGCCAGCAGTCTCAGCGCAGGAAGGGAAAAACTGTTTTTT.

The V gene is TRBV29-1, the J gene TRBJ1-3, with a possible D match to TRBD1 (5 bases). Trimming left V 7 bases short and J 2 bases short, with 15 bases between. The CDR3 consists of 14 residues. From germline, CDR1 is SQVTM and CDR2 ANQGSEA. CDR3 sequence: CSGGGGVTGNTIYF. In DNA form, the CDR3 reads TGCAGCGGGGGGGGTGGAGTGACTGGAAACACCATATATTTT.